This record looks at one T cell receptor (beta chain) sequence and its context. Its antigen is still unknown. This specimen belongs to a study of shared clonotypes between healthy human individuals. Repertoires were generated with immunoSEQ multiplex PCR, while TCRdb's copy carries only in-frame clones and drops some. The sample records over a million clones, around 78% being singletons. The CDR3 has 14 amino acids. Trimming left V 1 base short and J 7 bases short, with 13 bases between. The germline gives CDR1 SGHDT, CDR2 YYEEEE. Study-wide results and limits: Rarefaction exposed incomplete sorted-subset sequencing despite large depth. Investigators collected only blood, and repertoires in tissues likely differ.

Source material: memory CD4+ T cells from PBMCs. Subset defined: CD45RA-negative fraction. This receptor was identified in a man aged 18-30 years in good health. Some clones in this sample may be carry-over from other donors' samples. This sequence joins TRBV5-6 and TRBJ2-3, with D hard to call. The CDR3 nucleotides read TGTGCCAGCAGCTTGTTCACTACACAGCATACGCAGTATTTT. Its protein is CASSLFTTQHTQYF.